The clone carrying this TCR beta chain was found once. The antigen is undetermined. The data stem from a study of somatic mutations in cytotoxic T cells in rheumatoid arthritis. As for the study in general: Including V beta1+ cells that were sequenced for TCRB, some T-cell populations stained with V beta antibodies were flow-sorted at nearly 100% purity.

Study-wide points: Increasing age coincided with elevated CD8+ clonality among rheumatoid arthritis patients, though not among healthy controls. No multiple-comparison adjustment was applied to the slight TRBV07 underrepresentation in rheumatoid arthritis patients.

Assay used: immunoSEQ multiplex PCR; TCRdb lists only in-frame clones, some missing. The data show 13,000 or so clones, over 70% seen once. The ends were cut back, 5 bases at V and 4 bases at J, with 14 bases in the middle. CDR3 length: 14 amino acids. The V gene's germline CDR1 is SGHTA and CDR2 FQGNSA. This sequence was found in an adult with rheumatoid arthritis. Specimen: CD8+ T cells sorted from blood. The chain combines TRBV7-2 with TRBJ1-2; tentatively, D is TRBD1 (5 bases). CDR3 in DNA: TGTGCCAGCAGCCCGGACACGGGCTTCTATGGCTACACCTTC. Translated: CASSPDTGFYGYTF. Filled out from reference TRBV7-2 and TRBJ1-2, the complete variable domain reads GAGVSQSPSNKVTEKGKDVELRCDPISGHTALYWYRQSLGQGLEFLIYFQGNSAPDKSGLPSDRFSAERTGGSVSTLTIQRTQQEDSAVYLCASSPDTGFYGYTFGSGTRLTVV.